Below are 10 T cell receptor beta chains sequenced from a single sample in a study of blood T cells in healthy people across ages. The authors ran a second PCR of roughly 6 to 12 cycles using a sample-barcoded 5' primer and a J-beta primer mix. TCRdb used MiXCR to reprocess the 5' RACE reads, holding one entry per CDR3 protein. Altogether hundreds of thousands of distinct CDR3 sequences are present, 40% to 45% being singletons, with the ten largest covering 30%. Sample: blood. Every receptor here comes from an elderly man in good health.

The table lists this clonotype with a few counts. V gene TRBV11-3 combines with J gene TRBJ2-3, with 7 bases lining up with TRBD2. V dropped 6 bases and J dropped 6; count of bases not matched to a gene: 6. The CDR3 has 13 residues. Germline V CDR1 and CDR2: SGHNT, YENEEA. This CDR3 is CASRPAGVDTQYF. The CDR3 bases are TGTGCCAGCAGACCCGCGGGAGTTGATACGCAGTATTTT.

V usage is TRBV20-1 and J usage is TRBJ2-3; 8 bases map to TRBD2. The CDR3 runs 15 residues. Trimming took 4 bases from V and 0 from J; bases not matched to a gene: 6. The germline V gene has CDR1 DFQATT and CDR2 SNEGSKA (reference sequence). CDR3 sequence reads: CSAIAAGGSTDTQYF. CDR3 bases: TGCAGTGCTATCGCCGCGGGGGGAAGCACAGATACGCAGTATTTT.

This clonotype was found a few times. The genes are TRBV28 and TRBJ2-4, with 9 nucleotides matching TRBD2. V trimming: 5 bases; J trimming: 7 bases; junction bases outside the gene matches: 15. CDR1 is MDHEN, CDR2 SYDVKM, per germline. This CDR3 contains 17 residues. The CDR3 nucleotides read TGTGCCAGCAGTCCCCTCGTGGCTAGCGGGACGGTGAACATTCAGTACTTC. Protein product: CASSPLVASGTVNIQYF.

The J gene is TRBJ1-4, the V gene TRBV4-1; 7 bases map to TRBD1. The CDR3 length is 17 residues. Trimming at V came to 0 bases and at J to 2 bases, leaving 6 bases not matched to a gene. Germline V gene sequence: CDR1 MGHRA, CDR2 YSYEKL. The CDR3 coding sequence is TGCGCCAGCAGCCAAGATCGTGCCAGGGGGACTAATGAAAAACTGTTTTTT. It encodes CASSQDRARGTNEKLFF.

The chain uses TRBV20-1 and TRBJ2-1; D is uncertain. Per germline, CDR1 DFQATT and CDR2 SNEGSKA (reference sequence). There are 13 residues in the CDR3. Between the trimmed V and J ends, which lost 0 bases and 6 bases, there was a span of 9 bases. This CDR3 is CSARDPPVNEQFF. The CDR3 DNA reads TGCAGTGCTAGAGATCCCCCCGTCAATGAGCAGTTCTTC.

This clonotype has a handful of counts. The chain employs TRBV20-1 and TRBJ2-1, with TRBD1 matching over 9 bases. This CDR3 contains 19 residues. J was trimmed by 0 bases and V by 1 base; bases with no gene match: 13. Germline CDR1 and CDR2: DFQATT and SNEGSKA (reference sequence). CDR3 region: CSARAPDRGQSGSYNEQFF. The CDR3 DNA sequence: TGCAGTGCTAGAGCTCCGGACAGGGGCCAGAGTGGCTCCTACAATGAGCAGTTCTTC.

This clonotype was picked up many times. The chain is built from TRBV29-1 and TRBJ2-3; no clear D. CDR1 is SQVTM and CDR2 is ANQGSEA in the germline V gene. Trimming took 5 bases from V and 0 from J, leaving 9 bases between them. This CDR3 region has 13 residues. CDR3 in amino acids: CSVSGGSTDTQYF. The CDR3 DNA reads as TGCAGCGTTTCCGGCGGTAGCACAGATACGCAGTATTTT.

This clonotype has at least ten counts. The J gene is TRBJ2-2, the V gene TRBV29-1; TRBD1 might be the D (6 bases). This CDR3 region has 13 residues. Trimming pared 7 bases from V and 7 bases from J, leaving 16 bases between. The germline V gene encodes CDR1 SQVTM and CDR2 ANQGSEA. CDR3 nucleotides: TGCAGCGCGTTTAACAGGGTTGGCGGGGAGCTGTTTTTT. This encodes CSAFNRVGGELFF.

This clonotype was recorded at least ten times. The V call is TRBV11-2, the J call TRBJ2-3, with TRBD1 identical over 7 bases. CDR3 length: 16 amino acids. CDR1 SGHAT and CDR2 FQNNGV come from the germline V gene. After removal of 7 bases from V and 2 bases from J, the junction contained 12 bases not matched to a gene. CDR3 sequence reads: CASTFGEGANTDTQYF. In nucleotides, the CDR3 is TGTGCCAGCACCTTCGGAGAGGGGGCGAACACAGATACGCAGTATTTT.

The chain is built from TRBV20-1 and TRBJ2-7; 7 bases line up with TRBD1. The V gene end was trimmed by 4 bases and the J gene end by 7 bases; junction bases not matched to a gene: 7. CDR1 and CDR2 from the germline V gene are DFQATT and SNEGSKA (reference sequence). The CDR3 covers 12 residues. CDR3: CSAIEDRAEQYF. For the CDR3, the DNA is TGCAGTGCTATCGAAGACAGGGCGGAGCAGTACTTC.